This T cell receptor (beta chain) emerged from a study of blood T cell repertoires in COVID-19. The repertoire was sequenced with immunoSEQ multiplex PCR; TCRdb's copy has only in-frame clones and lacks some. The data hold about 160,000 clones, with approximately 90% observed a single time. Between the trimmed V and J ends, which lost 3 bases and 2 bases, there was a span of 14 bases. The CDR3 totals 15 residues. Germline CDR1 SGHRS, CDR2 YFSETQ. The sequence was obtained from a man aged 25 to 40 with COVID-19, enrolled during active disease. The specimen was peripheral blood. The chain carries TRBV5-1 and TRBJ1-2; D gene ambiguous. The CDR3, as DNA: TGCGCCAGCAGCTCCGACAACCGGGAGAACTATGGCTACACCTTC. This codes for CASSSDNRENYGYTF.